These 27 T cell receptor beta chains came from one sample sequenced in a study of radiotherapy plus CTLA-4 blockade in lung cancer. The protocol was immunoSEQ multiplex PCR, while the TCRdb copy is restricted to in-frame clones and leaves out a portion. The sample lists 50,000 to 85,000 clones, approximately 82% occurring once. The sample consisted of peripheral blood, taken from a patient treated with radiotherapy plus ipilimumab. The receptors originated from a human donor with non-small cell lung cancer who had a partial response to radiotherapy plus ipilimumab.

The chain combines TRBV5-1 with TRBJ2-2, with D possibly being TRBD1 (6 bases). Trimming took 2 bases from V and 3 from J, leaving 8 bases between them. In germline, CDR1 is SGHRS, CDR2 YFSETQ. The CDR3 runs 14 residues. The CDR3 is CASSLAGDTGELFF. CDR3 DNA sequence: TGCGCCAGCAGCTTAGCAGGGGACACCGGGGAGCTGTTTTTT.

The chain joins TRBV30 to TRBJ2-7; D might be TRBD1 (5 bases). The CDR3 runs to 15 residues. V was trimmed by 0 bases and J by 3 bases, leaving 15 bases between them. CDR1 is GTSNPN, CDR2 SVGIG, per germline (reference sequence). CDR3 residues: CAWSVKGSGNYEQYF. DNA for the CDR3: TGTGCCTGGAGTGTAAAGGGGTCAGGCAACTACGAGCAGTACTTC. Full variable domain (outside the CDR3, taken from reference TRBV30 and TRBJ2-7): SQTIHQWPATLVQPVGSPLSLECTVEGTSNPNLYWYRQAAGRGLQLLFYSVGIGQISSEVPQNLSASRPQDRQFILSSKKLLLSDSGFYLCAWSVKGSGNYEQYFGPGTRLTVT.

The rearrangement uses TRBV9 and TRBJ1-5; D is unclear. The CDR3 is 15 residues long. Germline CDR1 SGDLS, CDR2 YYNGEE. V lost 0 bases, J lost 0 bases, and 7 bases lay in between. DNA for the CDR3: TGTGCCAGCAGCGTAGGTGCTACTAGCAATCAGCCCCAGCATTTT. Protein product: CASSVGATSNQPQHF.

J is TRBJ2-7 and V is TRBV28; a weak D match, TRBD1 (6 bases). In germline, CDR1 is MDHEN, CDR2 SYDVKM. Trimming left V 6 bases short and J 4 bases short, with 16 bases between. There are 14 residues in the CDR3. The CDR3: CASRVEDSRYEQYF. CDR3 DNA: TGTGCCAGCAGAGTCGAGGACAGTCGTTACGAGCAGTACTTC. Together with reference TRBV28 and TRBJ2-7, the CDR3 gives the full variable domain: DVKVTQSSRYLVKRTGEKVFLECVQDMDHENMFWYRQDPGLGLRLIYFSYDVKMKEKGDIPEGYSVSREKKERFSLILESASTNQTSMYLCASRVEDSRYEQYFGPGTRLTVT.

V is TRBV18 and J is TRBJ2-1; weak D call: TRBD2 (6 bases). CDR1 and CDR2 from the germline V gene are KGHSH and LQKENI. The CDR3 is made up of 14 amino acids. Trimming cost V 6 bases and J 4 bases, with 13 bases left between them. The CDR3 sequence: CASSPLGGYNEQFF. In DNA, the CDR3 is TGTGCCAGCTCCCCGCTAGGAGGGTACAATGAGCAGTTCTTC.

This clone was found once. The chain is built from TRBV19 and TRBJ2-7; 8 bases map to TRBD2. Germline CDR1 is LNHDA and CDR2 is SQIVND (reference sequence). The ends lost 2 bases at V and 6 bases at J; junction bases unmatched: 9. CDR3 length: 15 residues. Here the CDR3 DNA reads TGTGCCAGTAGTATAAGTACGGCGGGAGGAGGCGAGCAGTACTTC. Translating it yields CASSISTAGGGEQYF.

This clone was detected once. The CDR3: CASSSGTPVWNEQFF. The CDR3 nucleotides read TGTGCCAGCAGCTCCGGGACTCCGGTGTGGAATGAGCAGTTCTTC. The chain couples TRBV7-3 to TRBJ2-1; TRBD2 might be the D (6 bases). The CDR3 consists of 15 residues. V was trimmed by 4 bases and J by 7 bases, leaving 17 bases between them. Germline V gene data show CDR1 as SGHTA and CDR2 as FQGTGA.

In this sample, this clone turned up a few times. V gene TRBV7-9 combines with J gene TRBJ1-2; a possible D gene is TRBD1 (5 bases). CDR1 and CDR2 from the germline V gene are SEHNR and FQNEAQ (reference sequence). The CDR3 runs to 14 residues. Trimming cost V 1 base and J 7 bases, with 13 bases left between them. The CDR3 sequence: CASSLDRRGIGYTF. The DNA of the CDR3 is TGTGCCAGCAGCTTAGATCGGCGGGGGATTGGCTACACCTTC.

This chain uses TRBV5-1 with TRBJ2-1, with 9 nucleotides matching TRBD1. The CDR3 sequence is 16 residues long. Losses at the gene ends were 0 bases for V and 3 bases for J; bases not matched to a gene: 4. Germline CDR1 SGHRS, CDR2 YFSETQ. DNA of the CDR3: TGCGCCAGCAGCTTGGGGACAGGGGAATACTACAATGAGCAGTTCTTC. As protein: CASSLGTGEYYNEQFF.

This clone is a singleton in its sample. The chain uses TRBV18 and TRBJ2-2; 10 bases line up with TRBD1. The CDR3 spans 18 residues. Per germline, CDR1 KGHSH and CDR2 LQKENI. V lost 4 bases and J lost 4; bases outside the gene matches: 12. CDR3: CASSLLMPGTGVTGELFF. As DNA, the CDR3 is TGTGCCAGCTCACTACTAATGCCCGGGACAGGGGTCACCGGGGAGCTGTTTTTT.

The V and J genes are TRBV5-4 and TRBJ2-5, with 9 positions matching TRBD2. Germline CDR1 SGHNT, CDR2 YYREEE (reference sequence). CDR3 length equals 15 residues. V shed 0 bases, J shed 5 bases, and the junction held 5 bases outside the gene matches. The CDR3 DNA reads as TGTGCCAGCAGCTTGGGTAGCGGGAGTCACGAGACCCAGTACTTC. The encoded protein is CASSLGSGSHETQYF.

This clone was recorded once. The chain uses TRBV30 and TRBJ2-2, with 7 bases identical to TRBD2. The germline V gene has CDR1 GTSNPN and CDR2 SVGIG (reference sequence). The V and J ends lost 5 bases and 5 bases, in that order; junction bases with no gene match: 8. CDR3 length equals 14 residues. The CDR3 DNA reads as TGTGCCTGGGGTAGCGGGCCGGGAACCGGGGAGCTGTTTTTT. Protein sequence: CAWGSGPGTGELFF.

The chain recombines TRBV9 with TRBJ2-2, with 11 positions matching TRBD1. V lost 3 bases and J lost 5; bases outside the gene matches: 6. This CDR3 has 16 residues. Looked up from germline, CDR1 is SGDLS and CDR2 is YYNGEE. The CDR3 here is CASSARTGGVTGELFF. The CDR3 DNA reads as TGTGCCAGCAGCGCTCGGACAGGGGGCGTGACCGGGGAGCTGTTTTTT.

The chain has TRBV5-1 and TRBJ2-7; 8 bases are shared with TRBD1. Germline loops: CDR1 SGHRS, CDR2 YFSETQ. The J segment lost 8 bases and the V segment lost 4 bases, leaving 11 bases of the junction unmatched. The CDR3 consists of 14 residues. This CDR3 is CASSKGTGAHKQYF. The CDR3 DNA follows: TGCGCCAGCAGCAAGGGGACAGGCGCTCACAAGCAGTACTTC.

The rearrangement uses TRBV5-4 and TRBJ1-3; D is unresolved. Germline CDR1 is SGHNT and CDR2 is YYREEE (reference sequence). Trimming cost V 3 bases and J 4 bases, with 23 bases left between them. The CDR3 has 18 amino acids. The CDR3 protein is CASSSAPRLGRGGNTIYF. CDR3 coding DNA: TGTGCCAGCAGCTCGGCGCCCCGTTTAGGGCGAGGGGGAAACACCATATATTTT.

This clone was detected only a few times. The genes are TRBV6-1 and TRBJ2-7, with 13 bases aligning to TRBD2. CDR3 size: 18 residues. Germline-derived CDR1 and CDR2 are MNHNS and SASEGT. Trimming removed 0 bases from V and 3 bases from J; junction bases left unmatched: 8. CDR3 DNA sequence: TGTGCCAGCAGTGAAGCGATTGGACTAGCGGGGGTGAACTACGAGCAGTACTTC. Translated: CASSEAIGLAGVNYEQYF.

This sequence joins TRBV5-1 and TRBJ2-3; TRBD2 agrees at 14 bases. J was trimmed by 0 bases and V by 2 bases; bases with no gene match: 5. The CDR3 is 18 residues long. Germline V gene sequence: CDR1 SGHRS, CDR2 YFSETQ. Here the CDR3 DNA reads TGCGCCAGCAGCTTCGGGACTAGCGGGAGACTCAGCACAGATACGCAGTATTTT. The encoded protein is CASSFGTSGRLSTDTQYF.

This rearrangement joins TRBV7-9 to TRBJ1-4; D perhaps matches TRBD1 (6 bases). The CDR3 totals 15 residues. Trimming cost V 4 bases and J 0 bases, with 9 bases left between them. The germline gives CDR1 SEHNR, CDR2 FQNEAQ (reference sequence). Here the CDR3 DNA reads TGTGCCAGCAGCTCTGACAGGACAACTAATGAAAAACTGTTTTTT. This codes for CASSSDRTTNEKLFF.

Written as DNA, the CDR3 is TGTGCCAGCAGCCGAGGGGGCACTGAAGCTTTCTTT. Its translation is CASSRGGTEAFF. The chain uses TRBV5-4 and TRBJ1-1; D perhaps matches TRBD1 (6 bases). V was clipped by 4 bases and J by 4 bases, with 8 bases between them. The CDR3 consists of 12 residues. The germline CDR1 and CDR2 sequences are SGHNT and YYREEE (reference sequence).

The chain carries TRBV5-4 and TRBJ2-6, with D tentatively TRBD1 (6 bases). Trimming cost V 0 bases and J 0 bases, with 16 bases left between them. The length of the CDR3 is 19 residues. Germline lookup yields CDR1 SGHNT and CDR2 YYREEE (reference sequence). CDR3 coding DNA: TGTGCCAGCAGCTTGGTCGCGGCAGGGGCTGGCTCTGGGGCCAACGTCCTGACTTTC. This codes for CASSLVAAGAGSGANVLTF.

The chain carries TRBV27 and TRBJ2-2; 13 nucleotides agree with TRBD2. Per the germline V gene, CDR1 is MNHEY and CDR2 is SMNVEV (reference sequence). CDR3 size: 17 residues. V shed 2 bases, J shed 9 bases, and the junction held 9 bases outside the gene matches. The CDR3 sequence is CASSLKSRLAGGRELFF. CDR3 nucleotides: TGTGCCAGCAGTTTAAAGTCCCGACTAGCGGGAGGTCGGGAGCTGTTTTTT.

The V call is TRBV7-9, the J call TRBJ2-1; TRBD2 agrees at 14 bases. Germline CDR1 is SEHNR and CDR2 is FQNEAQ (reference sequence). The V segment lost 5 bases and the J segment 8 bases; nucleotides outside the gene matches: 5. This CDR3 has 15 amino acids. This CDR3 reads CASSLGLAGADEQFF. In DNA form, the CDR3 reads TGTGCCAGCAGCCTGGGACTAGCGGGAGCGGATGAGCAGTTCTTC.

This clone was seen a few times. The chain carries TRBV11-2 and TRBJ2-7; TRBD1 matches 11 bases. The germline gives CDR1 SGHAT, CDR2 FQNNGV. The CDR3 is 16 amino acids. Trimming at V came to 2 bases and at J to 4 bases, leaving 7 bases not matched to a gene. CDR3 sequence: CASSLRTGGSGYEQYF. Written as DNA, the CDR3 is TGTGCCAGCAGCTTACGGACAGGGGGCTCGGGGTACGAGCAGTACTTC.

The rearrangement joins TRBV10-2 to TRBJ2-4; D possibly corresponds to TRBD2 (6 bases). Germline-derived CDR1 and CDR2 are WSHSY and SAAADI. This CDR3 spans 16 amino acids. V lost 2 bases to trimming and J lost 7 bases, with 18 bases between them. CDR3 residues: CASSEGTGAPGNIQYF. CDR3 nucleotides: TGCGCCAGCAGTGAGGGAACGGGAGCCCCCGGGAACATTCAGTACTTC.

The J gene is TRBJ2-1, the V gene TRBV2; 7 bases align to TRBD2. The V and J ends lost 7 bases and 0 bases, in that order; junction bases with no gene match: 3. The CDR3 covers 14 residues. Germline CDR1 SNHLY, CDR2 FYNNEI. The DNA for the CDR3 is TGTGCCAGCAAGGGCGGGAGCTCCTACAATGAGCAGTTCTTC. Translation: CASKGGSSYNEQFF.

This clone was counted between two and nine times. Other nucleotide sequences from this sample produce the same CDR3. V usage is TRBV30 and J usage is TRBJ2-5; a possible D gene is TRBD1 (6 bases). Germline lookup yields CDR1 GTSNPN and CDR2 SVGIG (reference sequence). CDR3 length: 15 residues. V was shortened by 0 bases and J by 4 bases, with 15 bases between the two germline ends. DNA for the CDR3: TGTGCCTGGAGTGTAGGGGCAGGGGTAGGAGAGACCCAGTACTTC. Translation: CAWSVGAGVGETQYF.

The rearrangement joins TRBV19 to TRBJ2-7; 8 positions match TRBD2. The V gene's germline CDR1 is LNHDA and CDR2 SQIVND (reference sequence). The length of the CDR3 is 15 residues. The J segment lost 2 bases and the V segment lost 4 bases, leaving 7 bases of the junction unmatched. The CDR3 DNA is TGTGCCAGTAGTACCCTAGCGGGCGGGACCTACGAGCAGTACTTC. Its translation is CASSTLAGGTYEQYF.